A selection of T cell receptor beta chains follows, all from one sample in a study of T-cell reconstitution after alpha-beta-depleted transplantation in children. TCRdb processed the PCR reads anew with MiXCR; each CDR3 protein has one entry. The sample has about 170,000 distinct CDR3 sequences, 11% seen once. The sample in question was PBMCs, obtained before TCRalphabeta/CD19-depleted stem cell transplant. The receptors stem from a boy under 10 years old with acute myeloid leukemia, due to receive a stem cell transplant. The CDR3 runs from the conserved cysteine through the conserved F or W. Fields, in order: clone size, D gene, V gene, J gene, CDR3 DNA, CDR3 protein. D genes are given only for firm matches. Some rows mark clone size as missing; the rest say once, few, many or name a class of expanded clone.

clone size: -; D gene: -; V gene: TRBV4-2; J gene: TRBJ2-5; CDR3 DNA: TGTGCCAGCAGCCCGAGGGGGGGGGCGCGAGAGACCCAGTACTTC; CDR3 protein: CASSPRGGARETQYF
clone size: many; D gene: TRBD1; V gene: TRBV7-2; J gene: TRBJ1-3; CDR3 DNA: TGTGCCAGCAGCTCACCGGACAGGGGGGACACCATATATTTT; CDR3 protein: CASSSPDRGDTIYF
clone size: many; D gene: TRBD1; V gene: TRBV5-1; J gene: TRBJ2-5; CDR3 DNA: TGCGCCAGCAGCTTGGAAACAGGGGTTTGGGAGACCCAGTACTTC; CDR3 protein: CASSLETGVWETQYF
clone size: many; D gene: -; V gene: TRBV7-3; J gene: TRBJ2-2; CDR3 DNA: TGTGCCAGCAGTTCCGGGCCCAACACCGGGGAGCTGTTTTTT; CDR3 protein: CASSSGPNTGELFF
clone size: many; D gene: -; V gene: TRBV7-9; J gene: TRBJ1-5; CDR3 DNA: TGTGCCAGCAGCTTATCGGGGACGGGCAATCAGCCCCAGCATTTT; CDR3 protein: CASSLSGTGNQPQHF
clone size: many; D gene: -; V gene: TRBV12-3/TRBV12-4; J gene: TRBJ2-2; CDR3 DNA: TGTGCCAGCAGCCGGGACGGGAACACCGGGGAGCTGTTTTTT; CDR3 protein: CASSRDGNTGELFF
clone size: few; D gene: -; V gene: TRBV20-1; J gene: TRBJ2-4; CDR3 DNA: TGCAGTGCTCCTAACGGACCCTCGATAGCGGACCCTTGGCTAGCCAAAAACATTCAGTACTTC; CDR3 protein: CSAPNGPSIADPWLAKNIQYF
clone size: -; D gene: -; V gene: TRBV19; J gene: TRBJ2-5; CDR3 DNA: TGTGCCAGTACAGATAACAACCAAGAGACCCAGTACTTC; CDR3 protein: CASTDNNQETQYF
clone size: many; D gene: TRBD1; V gene: TRBV6-1; J gene: TRBJ1-1; CDR3 DNA: TGTGCCAGCAGTGCAAACAGGGGAATTGTCGGCACTGAAGCTTTCTTT; CDR3 protein: CASSANRGIVGTEAFF
clone size: many; D gene: TRBD2; V gene: TRBV12-3/TRBV12-4; J gene: TRBJ2-3; CDR3 DNA: TGTGCCAGCAGTAAGCGGGGAGATACAGATACGCAGTATTTT; CDR3 protein: CASSKRGDTDTQYF
clone size: many; D gene: -; V gene: TRBV7-9; J gene: TRBJ2-3; CDR3 DNA: TGTGCCAGCAGCCACCACAGGGAGACAGATACGCAGTATTTT; CDR3 protein: CASSHHRETDTQYF
clone size: many; D gene: -; V gene: TRBV20-1; J gene: TRBJ1-5; CDR3 DNA: TGCAGTGCTAGGCAGCGAACATTTGCTAGCAATCAGCCCCAGCATTTT; CDR3 protein: CSARQRTFASNQPQHF
clone size: many; D gene: TRBD1; V gene: TRBV20-1; J gene: TRBJ2-3; CDR3 DNA: TGCAGTGCTTCGAATTCCGACAGGGGAAGAGGAGATACGCAGTATTTT; CDR3 protein: CSASNSDRGRGDTQYF
clone size: -; D gene: -; V gene: TRBV20-1; J gene: TRBJ2-7; CDR3 DNA: TGCAGTGCTTACCGGGACTCATCCTACGAGCAGTACTTC; CDR3 protein: CSAYRDSSYEQYF
clone size: many; D gene: TRBD2; V gene: TRBV29-1; J gene: TRBJ2-3; CDR3 DNA: TGCAGCGTAGTCGACGAGATAGCGGGAACAGATACGCAGTATTTT; CDR3 protein: CSVVDEIAGTDTQYF
clone size: many; D gene: -; V gene: TRBV7-2; J gene: TRBJ1-2; CDR3 DNA: TGTGCCAGCACCCCCTTTCCGAGTACTAACTATGGCTACACCTTC; CDR3 protein: CASTPFPSTNYGYTF
clone size: many; D gene: TRBD1; V gene: TRBV12-3/TRBV12-4; J gene: TRBJ1-5; CDR3 DNA: TGTGCCAGCAGCTCCGACAGGGGCGCCCAGCCCCAGCATTTT; CDR3 protein: CASSSDRGAQPQHF
clone size: -; D gene: TRBD1; V gene: TRBV20-1; J gene: TRBJ1-1; CDR3 DNA: TGCAGTGCTAGAGGGAACAGGGGGATCACTGAAGCTTTCTTT; CDR3 protein: CSARGNRGITEAFF
clone size: many; D gene: -; V gene: TRBV5-1; J gene: TRBJ2-3; CDR3 DNA: TGCGCCAGCAGCTTGGATTCAGTCACAGATACGCAGTATTTT; CDR3 protein: CASSLDSVTDTQYF